These 20 T cell receptor beta chains were all obtained from the same sample, sequenced in a study of shared clonotypes between healthy human individuals. Produced via immunoSEQ multiplex PCR; TCRdb's table is partial and in-frame only. The sample yields 2 million or so clones, 95% seen once. Sequenced material: naive CD4+ T cells sorted from blood. The subset here: CD45RA+ positively selected. Receptor source: a man younger than 35 in good health.

CDR3 protein: CASTSGGADTEAFF. The CDR3 coding sequence is TGTGCCAGCACCTCCGGGGGGGCGGACACTGAAGCTTTCTTT. This chain joins TRBV5-4 and TRBJ1-1, with D tentatively TRBD1 (6 bases). The germline V gene encodes CDR1 SGHNT and CDR2 YYREEE (reference sequence). V was pared by 6 bases and J by 3 bases, with 15 bases between. The CDR3 runs to 14 residues.

V usage is TRBV6-5 and J usage is TRBJ2-5; 12 nucleotides match TRBD2. This CDR3 has 15 amino acids. The ends lost 6 bases at V and 2 bases at J; junction bases unmatched: 4. CDR1 and CDR2 from the germline V gene are MNHEY and SVGAGI. The CDR3 loop reads CASRPTSGRQETQYF. The CDR3 DNA follows: TGTGCCAGCAGACCGACTAGCGGGAGACAAGAGACCCAGTACTTC.

This sequence joins TRBV6-5 and TRBJ1-2; D is uncertain. The CDR3 spans 12 residues. V lost 4 bases and J 11 bases, leaving 14 bases between the germline ends. The germline V gene has CDR1 MNHEY and CDR2 SVGAGI. CDR3 amino acids: CASSSSRLLYTF. The CDR3 bases are TGTGCCAGCAGTTCCTCCCGACTGCTTTACACCTTC.

The chain recombines TRBV5-6 with TRBJ1-1; 10 nucleotides agree with TRBD1. Trimming at V came to 4 bases and at J to 5 bases, leaving 11 bases not matched to a gene. Germline CDR1 is SGHDT and CDR2 is YYEEEE. The CDR3 runs 16 residues. CDR3 amino acids: CASSPDRGRGRTEAFF. The DNA for the CDR3 is TGTGCCAGCAGCCCCGACAGGGGGCGAGGTCGGACTGAAGCTTTCTTT.

The V and J genes are TRBV5-1 and TRBJ2-1; D is possibly TRBD2 (6 bases). Germline V gene sequence: CDR1 SGHRS, CDR2 YFSETQ. Trimming took 3 bases from V and 7 from J, leaving 11 bases between them. The CDR3 has 13 amino acids. CDR3 DNA: TGCGCCAGCAGCTCCGGGAGAGAGAATGAGCAGTTCTTC. This sequence encodes CASSSGRENEQFF.

This chain uses TRBV5-1 with TRBJ2-5, with TRBD1 identical over 9 bases. The CDR3 contains 15 residues. Losses at the gene ends were 5 bases for V and 4 bases for J; bases not matched to a gene: 9. Germline V gene data show CDR1 as SGHRS and CDR2 as YFSETQ. CDR3 nucleotides: TGCGCCAGCAGTATCGCCGGGACAGGGAGAGAGACCCAGTACTTC. This encodes CASSIAGTGRETQYF.

This clone was observed a single time. This rearrangement joins TRBV6-5 to TRBJ2-1; perhaps TRBD2 as D (5 bases). This CDR3 contains 11 residues. The V end was cut by 8 bases, the J end by 8 bases, with 10 bases between. The germline gives CDR1 MNHEY, CDR2 SVGAGI. For the CDR3, the DNA is TGTGCCAGCGAACGGGGTGATGAGCAGTTCTTC. Translating gives CASERGDEQFF.

This clone occurred a few times. The chain carries TRBV19 and TRBJ1-6; D is ambiguous. V was trimmed by 2 bases and J by 12 bases, leaving 11 bases between them. Germline V gene lookup returns CDR1 LNHDA and CDR2 SQIVND (reference sequence). The CDR3 length is 13 residues. CDR3 DNA sequence: TGTGCCAGTAGTATATCGAGGGAAGGACCCCTCCACTTT. It yields the protein CASSISREGPLHF. The variable domain in full, with the rest retrieved from reference TRBV19 and TRBJ1-6, is DGGITQSPKYLFRKEGQNVTLSCEQNLNHDAMYWYRQDPGQGLRLIYYSQIVNDFQKGDIAEGYSVSREKKESFPLTVTSAQKNPTAFYLCASSISREGPLHFGNGTRLTVT.

The gene calls are TRBV5-1 and TRBJ2-1; 9 nucleotides line up with TRBD2. V dropped 6 bases and J dropped 4; count of bases not matched to a gene: 11. CDR1 is SGHRS and CDR2 is YFSETQ in the germline V gene. CDR3 length: 16 residues. The CDR3 DNA reads TGCGCCAGCAAGCCTCGTAGCGGGGGAGCTTACAATGAGCAGTTCTTC. Amino acid sequence: CASKPRSGGAYNEQFF.

The CDR3 nucleotides read TGTGCCAGCAGTTGGGCAGGTACGAACACCGGGGAGCTGTTTTTT. Translating gives CASSWAGTNTGELFF. The chain has TRBV6-1 and TRBJ2-2; D is uncertain. Germline CDR1 is MNHNS and CDR2 is SASEGT. This CDR3 comprises 15 residues. Trimming took off 5 bases at V and 0 bases at J, with 10 bases between the two ends.

This chain joins TRBV5-1 and TRBJ2-2; TRBD2 agrees at 11 bases. The junction had 8 bases not matched to a gene; V was cut back by 1 base and J by 6 bases. The CDR3 loop spans 17 amino acids. In germline, CDR1 is SGHRS, CDR2 YFSETQ. The CDR3 DNA reads as TGCGCCAGCAGCTTGAATAGCGGGGGGGCCGGTCCCGGGGAGCTGTTTTTT. Translated, it gives CASSLNSGGAGPGELFF.

The V gene is TRBV19, the J gene TRBJ1-4; D unclear. V shed 1 base and J shed 8 bases, with 11 bases lying between them. The length of the CDR3 is 14 residues. The germline V gene has CDR1 LNHDA and CDR2 SQIVND (reference sequence). CDR3 sequence: CASSIVGLEEKLFF. The CDR3, as DNA: TGTGCCAGTAGTATAGTCGGGTTGGAAGAAAAACTGTTTTTT.

The chain is built from TRBV6-6 and TRBJ2-1; 13 nucleotides line up with TRBD2. This CDR3 has 15 residues. Per the germline V gene, CDR1 is MNHNY and CDR2 is SVGAGI (reference sequence). V lost 4 bases and J lost 9; bases outside the gene matches: 6. The CDR3 here is CASSLPGLAGIEQFF. The DNA of the CDR3 is TGTGCCAGCAGTTTGCCGGGACTAGCGGGAATTGAGCAGTTCTTC.

V gene TRBV6-5 combines with J gene TRBJ2-5; the D is unclear. Germline lookup yields CDR1 MNHEY and CDR2 SVGAGI. Deletions cut 6 bases from V and 3 bases from J, with 17 bases between. The CDR3 contains 15 residues. The CDR3 DNA reads as TGTGCCAGCAGCCGGGCCAAGGGTGGCGAAGAGACCCAGTACTTC. It specifies CASSRAKGGEETQYF.

This clone was observed once. The chain links TRBV2 to TRBJ2-7; D is possibly TRBD2 (6 bases). V was cut by 10 bases and J by 5 bases, with 12 bases left in between. The CDR3 covers 11 residues. CDR1 is SNHLY, CDR2 FYNNEI, per germline. The CDR3 DNA follows: TGTGCCACCAAGGAGGGTAACGAGCAGTACTTC. This gives the protein CATKEGNEQYF.

The chain joins TRBV11-2 to TRBJ1-3; tentative D call: TRBD1 (6 bases). Trimming left V 6 bases short and J 4 bases short, with 13 bases between. The CDR3 is 14 amino acids. CDR1 is SGHAT, CDR2 FQNNGV, per germline. The CDR3 coding sequence is TGTGCCAGCAGACCCGGGACAATCGGAAACACCATATATTTT. This sequence encodes CASRPGTIGNTIYF.

The chain carries TRBV30 and TRBJ1-3, with 9 bases lining up with TRBD1. This CDR3 is 17 amino acids long. CDR1 and CDR2 (germline): GTSNPN, SVGIG (reference sequence). Germline trimming cut 0 bases from V and 2 bases from J; bases unmatched to any gene: 8. Here the CDR3 reads CAWSVLLRDRAGNTIYF. In DNA form, the CDR3 reads TGTGCCTGGAGTGTATTACTTAGGGACAGGGCTGGAAACACCATATATTTT.

The V gene is TRBV6-1, the J gene TRBJ1-5, with a tentative D call TRBD1 (5 bases). V lost 8 bases and J 1 base, leaving 9 bases between the germline ends. The V gene's germline CDR1 is MNHNS and CDR2 SASEGT. CDR3 length equals 13 residues. The CDR3 reads CASHRDSNQPQHF. Here the CDR3 DNA reads TGTGCCAGCCACCGGGACAGCAATCAGCCCCAGCATTTT.

V gene TRBV7-9 combines with J gene TRBJ2-3; D is ambiguous. Trimming stripped 1 base from V and 3 bases from J, with 8 bases between. The germline CDR1 and CDR2 sequences are SEHNR and FQNEAQ (reference sequence). There are 14 residues in the CDR3. The CDR3 region has the DNA TGTGCCAGCAGCTTAGGACTGCGTACAGATACGCAGTATTTT. This sequence encodes CASSLGLRTDTQYF.

V and J are TRBV23-1 and TRBJ2-7; 7 bases match TRBD1. TRBV23-1 is classed as an ORF, of uncertain function. This CDR3 comprises 16 residues. V shed 0 bases, J shed 4 bases, and the junction held 9 bases outside the gene matches. CDR3 in amino acids: CASSQSGRGRGYEQYF. CDR3 sequence (DNA): TGCGCCAGCAGTCAATCGGGTCGCGGCAGGGGGTACGAGCAGTACTTC.